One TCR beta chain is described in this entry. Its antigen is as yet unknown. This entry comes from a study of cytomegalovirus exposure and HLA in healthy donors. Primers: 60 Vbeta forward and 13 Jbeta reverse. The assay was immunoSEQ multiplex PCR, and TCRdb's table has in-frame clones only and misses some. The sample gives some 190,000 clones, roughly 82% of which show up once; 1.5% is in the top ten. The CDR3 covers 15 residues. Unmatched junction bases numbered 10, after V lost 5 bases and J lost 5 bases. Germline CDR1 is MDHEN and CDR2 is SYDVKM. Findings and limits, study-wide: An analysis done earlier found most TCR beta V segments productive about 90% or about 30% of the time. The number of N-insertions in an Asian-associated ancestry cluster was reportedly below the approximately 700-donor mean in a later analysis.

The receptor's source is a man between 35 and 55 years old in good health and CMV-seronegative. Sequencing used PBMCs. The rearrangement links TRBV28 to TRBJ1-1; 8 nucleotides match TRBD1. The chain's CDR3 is CASSPRQGWGTEAFF. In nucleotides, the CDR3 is TGTGCCAGCAGTCCCCGACAGGGGTGGGGAACTGAAGCTTTCTTT.